This T cell receptor (beta chain) was observed in a study of blood T cells in healthy people across ages. Alongside a J-beta primer mix, a sample-barcoded 5' primer served in a second PCR lasting about 6 to 11 cycles. TCRdb reprocessed the 5' RACE reads with MiXCR, giving one entry per CDR3 protein. This table has roughly 2 million distinct CDR3 sequences, less than 50% appearing once. This clonotype was observed a handful of times. The CDR3 covers 14 residues. Per the germline V gene, CDR1 is SGHTA and CDR2 is FQGNSA. V was trimmed by 5 bases and J by 3 bases, leaving 14 bases between them. The material sequenced was blood. This rearrangement joins TRBV7-2 to TRBJ2-7, with D tentatively TRBD2 (6 bases). The sequence came from a woman in her thirties or forties in good health. The CDR3 loop is CASSRMGGVYEQYF. The CDR3 coding sequence is TGTGCCAGCAGCCGCATGGGCGGGGTCTACGAGCAGTACTTC.